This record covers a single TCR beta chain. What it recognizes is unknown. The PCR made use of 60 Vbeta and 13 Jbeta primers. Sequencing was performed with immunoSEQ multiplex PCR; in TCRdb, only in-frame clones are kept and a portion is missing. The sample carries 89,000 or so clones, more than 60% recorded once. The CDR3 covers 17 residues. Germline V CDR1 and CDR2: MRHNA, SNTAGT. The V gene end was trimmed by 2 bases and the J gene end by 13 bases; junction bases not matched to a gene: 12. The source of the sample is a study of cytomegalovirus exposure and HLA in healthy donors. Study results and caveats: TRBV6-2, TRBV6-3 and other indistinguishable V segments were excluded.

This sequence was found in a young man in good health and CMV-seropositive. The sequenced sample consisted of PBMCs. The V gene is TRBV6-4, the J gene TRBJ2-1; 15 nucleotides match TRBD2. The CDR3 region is CASSDHAPGLAGGRQFF. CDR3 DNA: TGTGCCAGCAGTGACCATGCTCCGGGACTAGCGGGGGGTCGCCAGTTCTTC.